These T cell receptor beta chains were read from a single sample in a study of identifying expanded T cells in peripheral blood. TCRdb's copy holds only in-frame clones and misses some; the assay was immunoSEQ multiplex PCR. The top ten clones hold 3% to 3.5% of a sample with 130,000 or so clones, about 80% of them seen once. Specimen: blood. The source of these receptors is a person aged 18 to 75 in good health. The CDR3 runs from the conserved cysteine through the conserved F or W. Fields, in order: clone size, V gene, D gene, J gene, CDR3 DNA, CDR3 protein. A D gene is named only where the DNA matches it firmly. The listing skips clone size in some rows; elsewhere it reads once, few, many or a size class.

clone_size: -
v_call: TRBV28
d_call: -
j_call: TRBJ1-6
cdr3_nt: TGTGCCAGCACCGGGGGCTGGAATTCACCCCTCCACTTT
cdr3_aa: CASTGGWNSPLHF

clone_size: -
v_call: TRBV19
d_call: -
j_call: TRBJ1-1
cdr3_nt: TGTGCCAGTAGTATTAATCAACGCACTGAAGCTTTCTTT
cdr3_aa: CASSINQRTEAFF

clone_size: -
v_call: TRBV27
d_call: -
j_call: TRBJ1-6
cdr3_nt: TGTGCCAGCAGTAGAGGACAGTATAATTCACCCCTCCACTTT
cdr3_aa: CASSRGQYNSPLHF

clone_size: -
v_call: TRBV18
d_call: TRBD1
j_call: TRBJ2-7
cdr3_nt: TGTGCCAGCCGAACCGGGACAGGGGGCCACGAGCAGTACTTC
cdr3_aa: CASRTGTGGHEQYF

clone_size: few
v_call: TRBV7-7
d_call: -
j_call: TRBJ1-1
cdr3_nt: TGTGCCAGCAGCTTAGATATGAACACTGAAGCTTTCTTT
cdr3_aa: CASSLDMNTEAFF

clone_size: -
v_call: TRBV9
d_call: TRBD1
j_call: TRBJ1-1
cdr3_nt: TGTGCCAGCAGCGTAGGAGGAAGACAGGGTGGGAAAAACACTGAAGCTTTCTTT
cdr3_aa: CASSVGGRQGGKNTEAFF

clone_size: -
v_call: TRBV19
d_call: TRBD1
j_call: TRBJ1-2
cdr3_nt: TGTGCCAGTACGACCAGGGGGCGTAACTATGGCTACACCTTC
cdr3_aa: CASTTRGRNYGYTF

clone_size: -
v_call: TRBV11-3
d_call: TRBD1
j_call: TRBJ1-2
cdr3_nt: TGTGCCAGCAGCCTCAGGGGGGGTCATGGCTACACCTTC
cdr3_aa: CASSLRGGHGYTF

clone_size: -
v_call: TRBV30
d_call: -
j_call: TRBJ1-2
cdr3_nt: TGTGCCTCCGGACTCTATGGCTACACCTTC
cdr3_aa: CASGLYGYTF

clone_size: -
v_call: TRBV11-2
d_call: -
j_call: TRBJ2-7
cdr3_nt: TGTGCCAGCAGCTTAGGGAGTACAGTCGCCGACTACGAGCAGTACTTC
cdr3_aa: CASSLGSTVADYEQYF